A single sample is the source of the 11 T cell receptor beta chains below, sequenced in a study of cytomegalovirus exposure and HLA in healthy donors (dated by TCRdb to 2016 to 2017). To prepare the library, the immunoSEQ multiplex PCR assay was applied. A mixture of 60 forward primers for TCR Vbeta segments and 13 reverse primers for TCR Jbeta segments was used in the multiplex PCR. This immuneACCESS table, as held by TCRdb, lists in-frame sequences with V and J called but not all clones. Of the missing ones, under half trace to an unresolved V gene in checked studies; the others have no known cause. The sample table lists 90,000 to 130,000 clones, around 75% of them with a count of one. Around 0.79% of the sample belongs to the ten largest clones. The sequencing sample was made of PBMCs. These receptors originate from a woman aged 25 to 39 in good health and CMV-seronegative.

The chain uses TRBV2 and TRBJ2-7; no reliable D call. The germline V and J ends were trimmed by 7 bases and 4 bases, with 8 bases remaining between them. Germline V gene lookup returns CDR1 SNHLY and CDR2 FYNNEI. The CDR3 covers 11 residues. The CDR3 sequence: CASIELYEQYF. CDR3 bases: TGTGCCAGCATAGAGCTTTACGAGCAGTACTTC.

The count of this clone is one. The chain couples TRBV7-9 to TRBJ2-5; D not certain. Per the germline V gene, CDR1 is SEHNR and CDR2 is FQNEAQ (reference sequence). The CDR3 covers 14 residues. The V and J ends lost 0 bases and 4 bases respectively, with 9 bases between them. CDR3 sequence: CASSLAAYTETQYF. The CDR3 DNA reads as TGTGCCAGCAGCTTAGCGGCATATACAGAGACCCAGTACTTC.

The V call is TRBV30, the J call TRBJ1-2; 12 nucleotides agree with TRBD1. This CDR3 has 13 residues. V was clipped by 7 bases and J by 8 bases; unmatched bases: 8. Germline-derived CDR1 and CDR2 are GTSNPN and SVGIG (reference sequence). CDR3 residues: CASSGTGGAGYTF. DNA for the CDR3: TGTGCCTCATCCGGGACAGGGGGCGCCGGCTACACCTTC.

This sequence joins TRBV7-2 and TRBJ1-5; D unresolved. This CDR3 comprises 15 residues. V lost 1 base and J 7 bases, leaving 14 bases between the germline ends. Germline-derived CDR1 and CDR2 are SGHTA and FQGNSA. The CDR3 DNA reads TGTGCCAGCAGCTTAGTGAAGGGAGTTGAGCAGCCCCAGCATTTT. This encodes CASSLVKGVEQPQHF.

The chain joins TRBV6-6 to TRBJ2-7, with D possibly matching TRBD1 (5 bases). Germline CDR1 and CDR2: MNHNY and SVGAGI (reference sequence). This CDR3 has 15 residues. Trimming pared 2 bases from V and 0 bases from J, leaving 11 bases between. CDR3 sequence (DNA): TGTGCCAGCAGTTACGACAGTACCTTCTCCTACGAGCAGTACTTC. It yields the protein CASSYDSTFSYEQYF.

This clone came up a few times. The J gene is TRBJ2-5, the V gene TRBV30; TRBD1 matches 7 bases. The ends lost 2 bases at V and 5 bases at J; junction bases unmatched: 11. The CDR3 consists of 15 residues. Germline CDR1 GTSNPN, CDR2 SVGIG (reference sequence). The CDR3 sequence: CAWSMGQKERETQYF. The DNA of the CDR3 is TGTGCCTGGAGTATGGGACAGAAAGAAAGGGAGACCCAGTACTTC.

Only a few counts were recorded for this clone. This chain links TRBV6-5 with TRBJ2-2; the D gene is possibly TRBD2 (5 bases). CDR1 and CDR2 from the germline V gene are MNHEY and SVGAGI. With 7 bases removed from V and 0 bases from J, the gap between germline ends came to 12 bases. There are 15 residues in the CDR3. In nucleotides, the CDR3 is TGTGCCAGCACTTCGGCGGGCACGAACACCGGGGAGCTGTTTTTT. Translation gives CASTSAGTNTGELFF.

The gene calls are TRBV19 and TRBJ2-7, with 7 bases lining up with TRBD2. With 6 bases clipped from V and 4 bases from J, the junction kept 6 bases outside the gene matches. The CDR3 totals 13 residues. Germline values: CDR1 LNHDA, CDR2 SQIVND (reference sequence). The CDR3 sequence: CASSPGLTYEQYF. The CDR3 DNA follows: TGTGCCAGTAGCCCGGGACTAACGTACGAGCAGTACTTC.

This clone was detected once. The rearrangement uses TRBV28 and TRBJ2-6; TRBD1 is a possible D gene (6 bases). The germline gives CDR1 MDHEN, CDR2 SYDVKM. V shed 2 bases and J shed 0 bases, with 11 bases lying between them. CDR3 size: 17 residues. DNA for the CDR3: TGTGCCAGCAGTTTAGGGGGCCTAGGCTCTGGGGCCAACGTCCTGACTTTC. Its protein product is CASSLGGLGSGANVLTF.

J is TRBJ1-1 and V is TRBV6-5; TRBD1 agrees at 7 bases. V gave up 2 bases and J gave up 8 bases; unmatched junction bases: 2. The CDR3 extends over 12 amino acids. The V gene's germline CDR1 is MNHEY and CDR2 SVGAGI. The CDR3 region is CASSYTQGEAFF. For the CDR3, the DNA is TGTGCCAGCAGTTACACACAGGGGGAAGCTTTCTTT.

The rearrangement uses TRBV18 and TRBJ2-7, with 10 bases identical to TRBD2. In germline, CDR1 is KGHSH, CDR2 LQKENI. Unmatched junction bases numbered 2, after V lost 5 bases and J lost 4 bases. The CDR3 is 13 amino acids. The CDR3, as DNA: TGTGCCAGCTCAGCAGCGGGAGGGTACGAGCAGTACTTC. It encodes CASSAAGGYEQYF. The full variable domain, completed using reference TRBV18 and TRBJ2-7, is NAGVMQNPRHLVRRRGQEARLRCSPMKGHSHVYWYRQLPEEGLKFMVYLQKENIIDESGMPKERFSAEFPKEGPSILRIQQVVRGDSAAYFCASSAAGGYEQYFGPGTRLTVT.